This TCR beta chain is from a study of blood T cell repertoires in COVID-19. Background on the study: From the United States, Italy and Spain came samples of acute and convalescent COVID-19.

Under the authors' procedure: Estimation of nucleated cell counts relied on the amplification of reference gene primers. This table comes from immunoSEQ multiplex PCR, and its TCRdb copy is limited to in-frame clones, with some not included. Clone size and V and J calls were adopted from that table, with D and trimming inferred from the DNA. Among around 180,000 clones, about four fifths were seen once, and the ten largest hold about 6.5%. The sample was peripheral blood. The sequence came from a man aged 65 to 85 with active or convalescent COVID-19.

DNA for the CDR3: TGTGCCAGCAGCCTAGCGGGGGTTAACAATGAGCAGTTCTTC. This encodes CASSLAGVNNEQFF. The chain has TRBV9 and TRBJ2-1, with 10 bases identical to TRBD2. From germline, CDR1 is SGDLS and CDR2 YYNGEE. V dropped 4 bases and J dropped 5; count of bases not matched to a gene: 3. There are 14 residues in the CDR3.